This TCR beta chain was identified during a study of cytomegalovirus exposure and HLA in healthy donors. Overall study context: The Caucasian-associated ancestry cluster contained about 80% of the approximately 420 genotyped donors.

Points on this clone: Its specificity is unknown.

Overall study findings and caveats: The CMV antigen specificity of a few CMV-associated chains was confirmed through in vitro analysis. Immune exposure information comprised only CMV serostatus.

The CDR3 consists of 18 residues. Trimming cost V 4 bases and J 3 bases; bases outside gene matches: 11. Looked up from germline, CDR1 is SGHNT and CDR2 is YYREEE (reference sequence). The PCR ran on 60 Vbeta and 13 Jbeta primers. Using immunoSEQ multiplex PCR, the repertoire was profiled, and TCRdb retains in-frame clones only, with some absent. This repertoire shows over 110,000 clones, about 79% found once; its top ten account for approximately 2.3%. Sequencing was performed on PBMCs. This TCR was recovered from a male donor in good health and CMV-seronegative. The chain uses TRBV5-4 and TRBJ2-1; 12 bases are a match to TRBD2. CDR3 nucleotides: TGTGCCAGCAGCACGGACCCTAGCGGGAGGGCCATCTACAATGAGCAGTTCTTC. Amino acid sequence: CASSTDPSGRAIYNEQFF.